These 19 T cell receptor beta chains share one sample of origin, sequenced in a study of blood T cell repertoires in COVID-19. Libraries were prepared by immunoSEQ multiplex PCR; TCRdb keeps only in-frame clonotypes and omits some of them. The sample includes some 120,000 clones, roughly 86% of them seen just once. Specimen: peripheral blood. These receptors originate from a woman aged 50 to 60 who had recovered from COVID-19.

CDR3 residues: CASKSGLAGYGEQFF. DNA for the CDR3: TGTGCCAGTAAGTCGGGACTAGCGGGATACGGTGAGCAGTTCTTC. The chain employs TRBV19 and TRBJ2-1; 13 positions match TRBD2. Germline CDR1 and CDR2: LNHDA and SQIVND (reference sequence). This CDR3 spans 15 amino acids. V lost 7 bases to trimming and J lost 9 bases; unmatched junction nucleotides: 9.

The chain recombines TRBV20-1 with TRBJ2-7, with TRBD1 matching 7 bases. Germline V gene data show CDR1 as DFQATT and CDR2 as SNEGSKA (reference sequence). With V trimmed by 6 bases and J by 7 bases, 6 bases remained unmatched. The CDR3 totals 11 residues. The CDR3 sequence: CSAGDSREQYF. The CDR3 nucleotides read TGCAGTGCCGGGGACAGCCGGGAGCAGTACTTC.

This sequence joins TRBV27 and TRBJ2-7; no reliable D call. This CDR3 has 14 amino acids. Germline CDR1 is MNHEY and CDR2 is SMNVEV (reference sequence). V lost 4 bases to trimming and J lost 3 bases, with 13 bases between them. For the CDR3, the DNA is TGTGCCAGCAGTTCGGGTGGATTCCTCTACGAGCAGTACTTC. Translation: CASSSGGFLYEQYF.

The rearrangement uses TRBV29-1 and TRBJ2-3; TRBD2 matches 9 bases. Germline CDR1 SQVTM, CDR2 ANQGSEA. V lost 4 bases and J lost 6; bases outside the gene matches: 14. The length of the CDR3 is 16 residues. CDR3 nucleotides: TGCAGCGTTGGGAGTGTTAGCGGGAGTGATCTGGATACGCAGTATTTT. This translates into CSVGSVSGSDLDTQYF.

The chain uses TRBV4-1 and TRBJ1-5; TRBD1 matches 9 bases. V shed 0 bases and J 6 bases; nucleotides not matched to a gene: 6. The CDR3 consists of 16 residues. The germline gives CDR1 MGHRA, CDR2 YSYEKL. CDR3 sequence reads: CASSQDLGQGGQPQHF. As DNA, the CDR3 is TGCGCCAGCAGCCAAGACCTGGGACAGGGAGGTCAGCCCCAGCATTTT.

The rearrangement links TRBV5-1 to TRBJ2-2; 8 nucleotides align to TRBD1. V shed 4 bases, J shed 6 bases, and the junction held 11 bases outside the gene matches. Germline assignment: CDR1 SGHRS and CDR2 YFSETQ. The length of the CDR3 is 16 residues. In DNA, the CDR3 is TGCGCCAGCAGCGTTTTAAGGACAGGGAAAGCCGGGGAGCTGTTTTTT. Its translation: CASSVLRTGKAGELFF.

The chain is built from TRBV18 and TRBJ2-1; D gene uncertain. The V gene lost 5 bases and the J gene lost 0 bases, with 5 bases spanning the gap. Germline V gene sequence: CDR1 KGHSH, CDR2 LQKENI. CDR3 length: 13 residues. The CDR3 reads CASSEASYNEQFF. CDR3 sequence (DNA): TGTGCCAGCTCAGAAGCCTCCTACAATGAGCAGTTCTTC.

V usage is TRBV10-3 and J usage is TRBJ1-1; 7 nucleotides line up with TRBD1. The junction had 3 bases not matched to a gene; V was cut back by 6 bases and J by 5 bases. In germline, CDR1 is ENHRY, CDR2 SYGVKD. The CDR3 has 12 amino acids. The CDR3 sequence: CAISYRGTEAFF. In nucleotides, the CDR3 is TGTGCCATCAGCTACAGGGGTACTGAAGCTTTCTTT.

V and J are TRBV19 and TRBJ1-5; TRBD1 agrees at 8 bases. CDR1 is LNHDA, CDR2 SQIVND, per germline (reference sequence). V shed 9 bases and J 4 bases; nucleotides not matched to a gene: 11. This CDR3 has 15 amino acids. CDR3 DNA sequence: TGTGCCAGCACTCCCGACAGGGGTAAAAATCAGCCCCAGCATTTT. It is translated as CASTPDRGKNQPQHF. Looking up the rest from reference TRBV19 and TRBJ1-5 gives the full variable domain: DGGITQSPKYLFRKEGQNVTLSCEQNLNHDAMYWYRQDPGQGLRLIYYSQIVNDFQKGDIAEGYSVSREKKESFPLTVTSAQKNPTAFYLCASTPDRGKNQPQHFGDGTRLSIL.

The V call is TRBV6-2 or TRBV6-3, the J call TRBJ2-4, with D possibly being TRBD1 (6 bases). From germline, CDR1 is MNHEY and CDR2 SVGEGT. The V gene lost 0 bases and the J gene lost 1 base, with 19 bases spanning the gap. This CDR3 has 19 amino acids. The CDR3 region is CASSYSYSRGQGAKNIQYF. CDR3 nucleotides: TGTGCCAGCAGTTACTCCTATAGCAGGGGCCAGGGGGCCAAAAACATTCAGTACTTC.

The V gene is TRBV12-3 or TRBV12-4, the J gene TRBJ1-1; 7 bases map to TRBD1. The CDR3 is 13 residues long. V lost 7 bases to trimming and J lost 0 bases; unmatched junction nucleotides: 2. The CDR3 protein is CASKQGLNTEAFF. DNA of the CDR3: TGTGCCAGCAAACAGGGGCTGAACACTGAAGCTTTCTTT.

V and J are TRBV7-9 and TRBJ2-1; TRBD1 aligns across 8 bases. This CDR3 has 15 residues. Trimming removed 7 bases from V and 2 bases from J; junction bases left unmatched: 7. Germline lookup yields CDR1 SEHNR and CDR2 FQNEAQ (reference sequence). In DNA, the CDR3 is TGTGCCAGCAAAACACCAGGGGGCGCCTACAATGAGCAGTTCTTC. Its translation is CASKTPGGAYNEQFF.

The chain recombines TRBV9 with TRBJ2-5, with D tentatively TRBD1 (5 bases). V shed 0 bases and J shed 2 bases, with 8 bases lying between them. This CDR3 spans 14 amino acids. Germline V gene sequence: CDR1 SGDLS, CDR2 YYNGEE. The CDR3 region is CASSVGRAQETQYF. For the CDR3, the DNA is TGTGCCAGCAGCGTAGGCAGGGCACAAGAGACCCAGTACTTC.

The V and J genes are TRBV4-1 and TRBJ2-1, with 10 bases lining up with TRBD2. CDR3 length: 17 amino acids. The ends lost 1 base at V and 2 bases at J; junction bases unmatched: 5. Per germline, CDR1 MGHRA and CDR2 YSYEKL. The CDR3: CASSQGFLAGAYNEQFF. CDR3 sequence (DNA): TGCGCCAGCAGCCAAGGCTTTCTAGCGGGGGCCTACAATGAGCAGTTCTTC.

The V call is TRBV10-1, the J call TRBJ1-5; D may be TRBD1 (5 bases). This CDR3 has 17 residues. CDR1 WNHNN and CDR2 SYGVQD come from the germline V gene (reference sequence). V lost 5 bases and J lost 3, with 20 bases in between. The CDR3 DNA follows: TGCGCCAGCAGTTGGGGCTCGGGTGATTACTACAATCAGCCCCAGCATTTT. Its protein is CASSWGSGDYYNQPQHF.

The genes are TRBV27 and TRBJ1-5; 8 bases agree with TRBD1. Germline values: CDR1 MNHEY, CDR2 SMNVEV (reference sequence). CDR3 length: 14 residues. Trimming removed 2 bases from V and 10 bases from J; junction bases left unmatched: 7. The chain's CDR3 is CASSLRAGGPPQHF. The DNA for the CDR3 is TGTGCCAGCAGTTTAAGGGCAGGGGGCCCCCCCCAGCATTTT.

Here the CDR3 reads CASRDRGQRLETQYF. DNA for the CDR3: TGTGCCAGCCGGGACAGGGGACAACGGTTGGAGACCCAGTACTTC. The chain is built from TRBV5-4 and TRBJ2-5; 10 nucleotides align to TRBD1. Germline assignment: CDR1 SGHNT and CDR2 YYREEE (reference sequence). There are 15 residues in the CDR3. V was clipped by 7 bases and J by 5 bases; unmatched bases: 11.

This clone was observed once. The chain links TRBV6-5 to TRBJ1-6; 11 bases map to TRBD1. The length of the CDR3 is 15 residues. Losses at the gene ends were 6 bases for V and 7 bases for J; bases not matched to a gene: 5. CDR1 MNHEY and CDR2 SVGAGI come from the germline V gene. CDR3 protein: CASRAGQGANSPLHF. In nucleotides, the CDR3 is TGTGCCAGCAGAGCAGGACAGGGGGCCAATTCACCCCTCCACTTT.

The chain couples TRBV10-3 to TRBJ2-3; 7 bases are shared with TRBD2. This CDR3 is built from 14 residues. Germline CDR1 is ENHRY and CDR2 is SYGVKD. After removal of 6 bases from V and 0 bases from J, the junction contained 3 bases not matched to a gene. Written as DNA, the CDR3 is TGTGCCATCAGAGTTAGCGGGAGCACAGATACGCAGTATTTT. It encodes CAIRVSGSTDTQYF.